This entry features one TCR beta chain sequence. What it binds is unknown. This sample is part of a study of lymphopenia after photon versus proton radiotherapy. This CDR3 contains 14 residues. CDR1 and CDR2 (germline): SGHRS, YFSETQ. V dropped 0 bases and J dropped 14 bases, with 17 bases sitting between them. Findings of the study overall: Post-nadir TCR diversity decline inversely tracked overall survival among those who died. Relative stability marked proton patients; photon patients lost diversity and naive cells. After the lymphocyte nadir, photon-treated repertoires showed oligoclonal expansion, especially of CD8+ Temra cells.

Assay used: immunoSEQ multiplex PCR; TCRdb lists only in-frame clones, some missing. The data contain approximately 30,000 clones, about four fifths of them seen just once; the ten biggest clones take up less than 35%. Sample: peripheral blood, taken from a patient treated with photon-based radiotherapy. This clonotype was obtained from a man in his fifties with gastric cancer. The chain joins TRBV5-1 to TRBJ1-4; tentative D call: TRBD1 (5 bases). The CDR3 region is CASSLAGRGSVLFF. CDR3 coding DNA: TGCGCCAGCAGCTTGGCGGGGAGGGGTTCTGTTCTGTTTTTT.